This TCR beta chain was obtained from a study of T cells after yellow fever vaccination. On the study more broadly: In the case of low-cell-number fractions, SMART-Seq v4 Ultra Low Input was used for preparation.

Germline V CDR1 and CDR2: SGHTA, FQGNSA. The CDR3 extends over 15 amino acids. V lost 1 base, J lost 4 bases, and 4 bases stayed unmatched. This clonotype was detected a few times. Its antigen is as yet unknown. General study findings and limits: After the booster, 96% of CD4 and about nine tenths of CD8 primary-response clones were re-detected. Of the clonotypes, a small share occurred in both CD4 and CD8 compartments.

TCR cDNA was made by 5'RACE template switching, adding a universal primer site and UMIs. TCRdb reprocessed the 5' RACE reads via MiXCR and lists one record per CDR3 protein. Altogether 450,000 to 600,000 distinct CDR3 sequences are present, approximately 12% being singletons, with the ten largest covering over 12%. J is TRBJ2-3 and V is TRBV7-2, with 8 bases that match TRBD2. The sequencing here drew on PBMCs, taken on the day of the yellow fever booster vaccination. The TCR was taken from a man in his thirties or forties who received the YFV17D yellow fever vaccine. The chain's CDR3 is CASSLGGTRADTQYF. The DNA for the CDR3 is TGTGCCAGCAGCTTAGGCGGGACTAGAGCAGATACGCAGTATTTT.